This T cell receptor (beta chain) was captured in a study of T cell responses to AZD1222 COVID-19 vaccine. Study-wide background: Pooled samples include second doses given at about 4 or 12 weeks.

Worth noting for this clone: The antigen remains unidentified.

Notes on the study in general: Along spike, vaccine-associated CD4 TCRs were found throughout, with dominance at 160-218 and 743-854. Reportedly, nearly half the spike-specific TCRs target unmutated variant regions. Among AZD1222 vaccinees, only five or six were seropositive at baseline.

Sequencing was performed with immunoSEQ multiplex PCR; in TCRdb, only in-frame clones are kept and a portion is missing. The table shows about 150,000 clones, with nearly 95% occurring only once. Sequencing used peripheral blood, obtained on day 0 of AZD1222 vaccination. The source is an adult in good health.

The CDR3 nucleotides are TGTGCCAGCTCACCGCAAATGGAGGAGCAGTACTTC. Amino acids: CASSPQMEEQYF. The chain couples TRBV18 to TRBJ2-7; D uncertain. The CDR3 extends over 12 amino acids. V gave up 3 bases and J gave up 7 bases, with 10 bases separating them. Germline values: CDR1 KGHSH, CDR2 LQKENI.